Listed below are T cell receptor beta chains from one sample, sequenced in a study of OX40 agonist ivuxolimab in advanced cancers. Sequencing was performed with immunoSEQ multiplex PCR; in TCRdb, only in-frame clones are kept and a portion is missing. The sample includes tens of thousands of clones, about 87% seen only once; the top ten take under 0.65%. Sequenced here: CD4+ or CD8+ T cells sorted from blood, sampled in a trial of the OX40 agonist ivuxolimab. The receptors were gathered from an adult with an advanced solid tumor such as melanoma, head and neck, liver or kidney cancer. CDR3s include the opening cysteine and the closing phenylalanine or tryptophan. Fields, in order: clone size, D gene, J gene, V gene, CDR3 DNA, CDR3 protein. The D gene is left open where the match is weak. Size values are once, few and many counts, or a class for expanded clones, and some rows have none.

clone size: -
D gene: TRBD1
J gene: TRBJ2-7
V gene: TRBV15
CDR3 DNA: TGTGCCACCAGCAGGGACAGGGCCGCCTACGAGCAGTACTTC
CDR3 protein: CATSRDRAAYEQYF

clone size: -
D gene: -
J gene: TRBJ1-1
V gene: TRBV11-3
CDR3 DNA: TGTGCCAGCAGCTTAGGAGGGAACACTGAAGCTTTCTTT
CDR3 protein: CASSLGGNTEAFF

clone size: -
D gene: TRBD2
J gene: TRBJ2-1
V gene: TRBV6-6
CDR3 DNA: TGTGCCAGCAGATCCGGGACTAGCGGGATCAATGAGCAGTTCTTC
CDR3 protein: CASRSGTSGINEQFF

clone size: -
D gene: -
J gene: TRBJ1-2
V gene: TRBV9
CDR3 DNA: TGTGCCAGCAGCGTAGCTGGGCAGAGCTATGGCTACACCTTC
CDR3 protein: CASSVAGQSYGYTF

clone size: -
D gene: -
J gene: TRBJ1-2
V gene: TRBV15
CDR3 DNA: TGTGCCACCAGCCAAGGCAGGGAGGACGGCTACACCTTC
CDR3 protein: CATSQGREDGYTF

clone size: -
D gene: -
J gene: TRBJ2-1
V gene: TRBV7-8
CDR3 DNA: TGTGCCAGCAGCTTAGCGGCCTACCTCAATGAGCAGTTCTTC
CDR3 protein: CASSLAAYLNEQFF

clone size: -
D gene: -
J gene: TRBJ2-4
V gene: TRBV18
CDR3 DNA: TGTGCCAGCTCACCCACGCGGCAAGAAAACATTCAGTACTTC
CDR3 protein: CASSPTRQENIQYF

clone size: -
D gene: TRBD1
J gene: TRBJ1-3
V gene: TRBV6-6
CDR3 DNA: TGTGCCAGCAGACCGACAGGGAACACCATATATTTT
CDR3 protein: CASRPTGNTIYF

clone size: -
D gene: TRBD1
J gene: TRBJ2-6
V gene: TRBV5-1
CDR3 DNA: TGCGCCAGCAGCTTGACAGGGGACTCTGGGGCCAACGTCCTGACTTTC
CDR3 protein: CASSLTGDSGANVLTF

clone size: -
D gene: -
J gene: TRBJ1-5
V gene: TRBV7-2
CDR3 DNA: TGTGCCAGCAGCTTAGTAGGGACGAATCAGCCCCAGCATTTT
CDR3 protein: CASSLVGTNQPQHF

clone size: once
D gene: TRBD1
J gene: TRBJ2-5
V gene: TRBV4-2
CDR3 DNA: TGTGCCAGCAGCCAAGAAGGGACCAGGGGGCAAGAGACCCAGTACTTC
CDR3 protein: CASSQEGTRGQETQYF

clone size: -
D gene: -
J gene: TRBJ2-2
V gene: TRBV5-1
CDR3 DNA: TGCGCCAGCAGCTTAGGGGCCGGGGAGCTGTTTTTT
CDR3 protein: CASSLGAGELFF

clone size: -
D gene: -
J gene: TRBJ1-5
V gene: TRBV30
CDR3 DNA: TGTGCCTGGAGTCCGGGGGGCACTCAGCCCCAGCATTTT
CDR3 protein: CAWSPGGTQPQHF

clone size: -
D gene: -
J gene: TRBJ2-5
V gene: TRBV28
CDR3 DNA: TGTGCCAGCTGGTCCCAGGGGGGGCGGGAGACCCAGTACTTC
CDR3 protein: CASWSQGGRETQYF

clone size: -
D gene: -
J gene: TRBJ2-7
V gene: TRBV19
CDR3 DNA: TGTGCCAGTAGTATAGAGGGCGGCTCCTACGAGCAGTACTTC
CDR3 protein: CASSIEGGSYEQYF

clone size: once
D gene: -
J gene: TRBJ2-4
V gene: TRBV11-2
CDR3 DNA: TGTGCCAGCAGGATCCAGGGAGAACTCGGCATTCAGTACTTC
CDR3 protein: CASRIQGELGIQYF

clone size: once
D gene: -
J gene: TRBJ1-2
V gene: TRBV19
CDR3 DNA: TGTGCCAGTAGGGCGAATGGCTACACCTTC
CDR3 protein: CASRANGYTF

clone size: -
D gene: -
J gene: TRBJ2-4
V gene: TRBV5-6
CDR3 DNA: TGTGCCAGCAGCTTGGGTGCAGTAGCCAAAAACATTCAGTACTTC
CDR3 protein: CASSLGAVAKNIQYF

clone size: -
D gene: -
J gene: TRBJ1-1
V gene: TRBV7-2
CDR3 DNA: TGTGCCAGCAGCTTAGTCGGGGCGGGGAAGAACACTGAAGCTTTCTTT
CDR3 protein: CASSLVGAGKNTEAFF

clone size: -
D gene: -
J gene: TRBJ2-7
V gene: TRBV7-8
CDR3 DNA: TGTGCCAGCAGCTCCCGGCGTGTGAGATTGAGCTCCTACGAGCAGTACTTC
CDR3 protein: CASSSRRVRLSSYEQYF

clone size: -
D gene: TRBD2
J gene: TRBJ2-3
V gene: TRBV4-2
CDR3 DNA: TGTGCCAGCAGCCAAGATGCCGGGGGGTGGGATACGCAGTATTTT
CDR3 protein: CASSQDAGGWDTQYF

clone size: -
D gene: TRBD2
J gene: TRBJ2-1
V gene: TRBV6-6
CDR3 DNA: TGTGCCAGCAGCCGGCGCGTCAGCGGGAGAGGAGATGAGCAGTTCTTC
CDR3 protein: CASSRRVSGRGDEQFF

clone size: once
D gene: TRBD1
J gene: TRBJ1-2
V gene: TRBV19
CDR3 DNA: TGTGCCAGTAGCCCCGTCGTGACAGGGGGTGATGGCTACACCTTC
CDR3 protein: CASSPVVTGGDGYTF

clone size: -
D gene: -
J gene: TRBJ1-3
V gene: TRBV6-5
CDR3 DNA: TGTGCCAGCAGCCTTCACAGGGATGGAAACACCATATATTTT
CDR3 protein: CASSLHRDGNTIYF

clone size: -
D gene: TRBD2
J gene: TRBJ2-3
V gene: TRBV6-6
CDR3 DNA: TGTGCCACCGAAAGGGGGGTTAGCGGGGGTTTAGTTACGCAGTATTTT
CDR3 protein: CATERGVSGGLVTQYF

clone size: -
D gene: -
J gene: TRBJ1-1
V gene: TRBV9
CDR3 DNA: TGTGCCAGCAGCGCGCCAACAGTGAACACTGAAGCTTTCTTT
CDR3 protein: CASSAPTVNTEAFF

clone size: -
D gene: -
J gene: TRBJ2-2
V gene: TRBV6-1
CDR3 DNA: TGTGCCAGCAGTCTCCTCGATAATCGTGGCGGGGAGCTGTTTTTT
CDR3 protein: CASSLLDNRGGELFF

clone size: -
D gene: TRBD2
J gene: TRBJ2-2
V gene: TRBV7-9
CDR3 DNA: TGTGCCAGCAGCTTCGGACTAGCGGGCACTAACGCCGAGCTGTTTTTT
CDR3 protein: CASSFGLAGTNAELFF

clone size: -
D gene: TRBD2
J gene: TRBJ2-5
V gene: TRBV6-6
CDR3 DNA: TGTGCCACCCACCGAAGAGCGGGAGAGGACGGGACCCAGTACTTC
CDR3 protein: CATHRRAGEDGTQYF

clone size: -
D gene: TRBD2
J gene: TRBJ2-5
V gene: TRBV5-4
CDR3 DNA: TGTGCCAGCAGCTTGGCTGATAGCGGGATCGGGGTCGGTACCCAGTACTTC
CDR3 protein: CASSLADSGIGVGTQYF

clone size: -
D gene: TRBD2
J gene: TRBJ2-1
V gene: TRBV5-1
CDR3 DNA: TGCGCCAGCGAACGGCTAGCGGGAGGGCCCGGCGAGCAGTTCTTC
CDR3 protein: CASERLAGGPGEQFF

clone size: -
D gene: -
J gene: TRBJ2-5
V gene: TRBV5-6
CDR3 DNA: TGTGCCAGCAGCGAAGACCGGGACGGCAAAGAGACCCAGTACTTC
CDR3 protein: CASSEDRDGKETQYF

clone size: -
D gene: TRBD1
J gene: TRBJ2-6
V gene: TRBV5-1
CDR3 DNA: TGCGCCAGCTCAACAGGGGCTGGGGCCAACGTCCTGACTTTC
CDR3 protein: CASSTGAGANVLTF

clone size: once
D gene: -
J gene: TRBJ2-7
V gene: TRBV11-2
CDR3 DNA: TGTGCCAGCAGCTTAGATAGGGGGGTGAAGGAGCAGTACTTC
CDR3 protein: CASSLDRGVKEQYF

clone size: -
D gene: -
J gene: TRBJ2-2
V gene: TRBV6-6
CDR3 DNA: TGTGCCAGCCGTTCAGGGGCGAGCACCGGGGAGCTGTTTTTT
CDR3 protein: CASRSGASTGELFF

clone size: -
D gene: -
J gene: TRBJ2-7
V gene: TRBV7-8
CDR3 DNA: TGTGCCAGCACCTCTACCACGGGTTTCGAGCAGTACTTC
CDR3 protein: CASTSTTGFEQYF

clone size: few
D gene: -
J gene: TRBJ1-1
V gene: TRBV20-1
CDR3 DNA: TGCAGTGCTAGAGGAGACACTGAAGCTTTCTTT
CDR3 protein: CSARGDTEAFF

clone size: -
D gene: -
J gene: TRBJ2-7
V gene: TRBV20-1
CDR3 DNA: TGCAGTGCCCGGGGAGTCTACGAGCAGTACTTC
CDR3 protein: CSARGVYEQYF

clone size: -
D gene: TRBD1
J gene: TRBJ2-7
V gene: TRBV29-1
CDR3 DNA: TGCAGCCGGGACAGTGATAACTACGAGCAGTACTTC
CDR3 protein: CSRDSDNYEQYF

clone size: -
D gene: TRBD1
J gene: TRBJ2-3
V gene: TRBV27
CDR3 DNA: TGTGCCAGCAGTTTAGCGCGTGGGGGACAGGGGGCGCTGAATACGCAGTATTTT
CDR3 protein: CASSLARGGQGALNTQYF